This record concerns one T cell receptor (beta chain) sequence. Its antigen target is currently unknown. The record has no base qualities; no much larger clone is one base away. The data stem from a study of T cells in localized non-small cell lung cancer (dated by TCRdb to the early 2020s). Concerning the study at large: Comparing tumors with uninvolved tumor-adjacent lungs, the study looked at the T cell repertoires of hundreds of patients with early-stage NSCLC. The cohort consisted of approximately 240 treatment-naive NSCLC patients whose localized lung tumors had been resected. The mean age of the NSCLC patients was about 62 years, with 130 or so men and 95 to 110 women. Study-level results and caveats: A median of roughly 56 of the top 100 tumor clones were detected in paired uninvolved adjacent lung, and 25 to 35 of these tumor clones were also found among the top 100 clones of the paired uninvolved adjacent lung. Higher T cell density in blood was associated with longer overall survival, whereas higher clonality in adjacent lung was associated with shorter survival. Multi-region tumor sequencing was not performed, so intratumor heterogeneity could not be excluded. Because of the exploratory design, TCR variables were selected using unadjusted p-values without false-discovery rate correction. The highest T cell clonality was observed in uninvolved tumor-adjacent lung, where clonality exceeded that of tumor, suggesting that antigenic responses were more focused in uninvolved tumor-adjacent lung.

Reading from cysteine to phenylalanine, the CDR3 counts 15 amino acids. The entry retains the CDR3 DNA only, 45 bases that are in frame from base 1. V has 4 bases trimmed and J has 1 base trimmed; junction bases matching no gene number 6. Per the germline V gene, MGHRA is the CDR1 and YSYEKL is the CDR2. At diagnosis, peripheral blood, uninvolved tumor-adjacent lung and tumor were collected and stored as a combination of fresh-frozen and FFPE material. For TCR repertoire profiling, blood samples were analyzed in the form of peripheral blood mononuclear cells. The immunoSEQ Assay was used to sequence TCR beta CDR3 regions from DNA. In the original analysis: T cell density was computed as TCR beta template counts normalized to usable DNA estimated by amplifying housekeeping genes. Using the preseqR package, richness was estimated by extrapolating to 120,000 templates for tissue samples and 400,000 templates for PBMC samples. Clonality was calculated as one minus Pielou's evenness. To identify tissue-enriched TCRs, differential abundance testing was run on productive amino-acid clonotypes with a minimum total count of 5 and an alpha of 0.1. The Jaccard Index and the Morisita Overlap Index were used to measure repertoire overlap between compartments. GLIPH grouped TCR beta CDR3s together with public tetramer-defined viral CDR3s, and a viral motif had to include at least three viral sequences and show V-gene enrichment. TCRdb obtained this table from immuneACCESS and retained in-frame rearrangements with V and J assigned. These tables miss some clones; where compared with another copy, unresolved V genes account for less than half of the shortfall, and the remainder is unexplained. That table is the source of V, J and clone size, and D and trimming were worked out from the DNA. In all, the sample holds some 30,000 clones, and about nine tenths of those were seen once. The ten largest clones add up to less than 5.5% of the sample.

This receptor was identified in a male donor aged 60 or over with stage III lung adenocarcinoma. The sample here was peripheral blood, taken before any cancer treatment. The sequence joins TRBV4-1 to TRBJ1-1; 7 nucleotides in the junction match TRBD1. Here is the DNA: TGCGCCAGCAGCCGAGACAGGGAACAGAACACTGAAGCTTTCTTT. The translation is CASSRDREQNTEAFF.